This is a list of T cell receptor beta chains from one sample in a study of identical twins. TCRdb itself ran the 5' RACE reads through MiXCR, one entry per CDR3 protein. The table has about 530,000 distinct CDR3 sequences, about 22% seen once; the top ten hold 0.45% to 0.5%. These same records also appear under a second study, on yellow fever vaccine responses in identical twins.

The sequencing input was CD4+ T cells sorted from blood. The receptor source for this set is a woman between 18 and 29 years old in good health. Both conserved end residues are part of each CDR3. The order of the fields is clone size, D gene, V gene, J gene, CDR3 protein, CDR3 DNA. A D gene is named only where the DNA matches it firmly. Clone size appears in some rows only: once, few, many, or a class for an expanded clone.

>few|TRBD1|TRBV6-5|TRBJ2-7
CASRDRGEQYF
TGTGCCAGCAGGGACAGGGGCGAGCAGTACTTC
>few|NA|TRBV18|TRBJ2-1
CASSPQRGVNEQFF
TGTGCCAGCTCACCACAACGGGGTGTAAATGAGCAGTTCTTC
>NA|TRBD2|TRBV2|TRBJ2-1
CASSKSSGPYNEQFF
TGTGCCAGCAGTAAATCTAGCGGGCCCTACAATGAGCAGTTCTTC
>few|NA|TRBV24-1|TRBJ2-1
CATSDPDGTNEQFF
TGTGCCACCAGTGATCCGGATGGGACCAATGAGCAGTTCTTC
>NA|NA|TRBV6-6|TRBJ2-5
CASSYLEWETQYF
TGTGCCAGCAGTTACTTGGAATGGGAGACCCAGTACTTC
>NA|NA|TRBV28|TRBJ2-5
CASNPGPQETQYF
TGTGCCAGCAACCCTGGGCCGCAAGAGACCCAGTACTTC
>few|NA|TRBV29-1|TRBJ2-5
CSVEVAGRSETQYF
TGCAGCGTTGAGGTGGCAGGGCGGTCGGAGACCCAGTACTTC
>NA|NA|TRBV5-1|TRBJ2-1
CASSLGGQGQEQFF
TGCGCCAGCAGCTTGGGGGGGCAGGGCCAGGAGCAGTTCTTC
>NA|TRBD1|TRBV4-1|TRBJ2-5
CASQGQVGRYQETQYF
TGCGCCAGCCAGGGACAGGTAGGAAGGTACCAAGAGACCCAGTACTTC
>NA|TRBD2|TRBV12-3/TRBV12-4|TRBJ2-3
CASSLGGSPTDTQYF
TGTGCCAGCAGTTTAGGCGGGAGCCCGACAGATACGCAGTATTTT
>NA|NA|TRBV10-1|TRBJ2-2
CASSSGAANTGELFF
TGCGCCAGCAGTTCAGGGGCCGCGAACACCGGGGAGCTGTTTTTT
>NA|TRBD2|TRBV12-3/TRBV12-4|TRBJ2-1
CASSQPGLGGEQFF
TGTGCCAGCAGTCAGCCGGGACTAGGCGGCGAGCAGTTCTTC
>NA|TRBD2|TRBV10-3|TRBJ2-3
CAINRLAGSDTQYF
TGTGCCATAAATAGACTAGCGGGATCGGATACGCAGTATTTT
>few|NA|TRBV5-1|TRBJ1-5
CASSLEGGQPQHF
TGCGCCAGCAGCTTGGAGGGCGGGCAGCCCCAGCATTTT
>NA|TRBD2|TRBV4-1|TRBJ2-5
CASSQEGRRGGTGTQYF
TGCGCCAGCAGCCAAGAAGGCAGGCGCGGGGGGACGGGAACCCAGTACTTC
>few|TRBD1|TRBV5-1|TRBJ1-1
CASSSTGGRIEAFF
TGCGCCAGCAGCTCGACAGGGGGTAGAATTGAAGCTTTCTTT
>NA|NA|TRBV5-6|TRBJ1-1
CASSLQVPAEAFF
TGTGCCAGCAGCTTACAGGTCCCCGCTGAAGCTTTCTTT
>NA|TRBD1|TRBV10-3|TRBJ2-1
CAISETGGSSYNEQFF
TGTGCCATCAGTGAGACAGGGGGGAGCTCCTACAATGAGCAGTTCTTC
>few|NA|TRBV20-1|TRBJ2-1
CSAQSPWGGNNEQFF
TGCAGTGCCCAAAGTCCATGGGGCGGAAACAATGAGCAGTTCTTC
>few|TRBD1|TRBV5-1|TRBJ2-7
CASRTGGEYEQYF
TGCGCCAGCAGAACAGGGGGTGAATACGAGCAGTACTTC
>few|NA|TRBV25-1|TRBJ2-2
CASRVLTGELFF
TGTGCCAGCAGGGTTTTAACCGGGGAGCTGTTTTTT
>few|TRBD1|TRBV27|TRBJ1-2
CASSLRQGVWYGYTF
TGTGCCAGCAGTTTACGACAGGGCGTTTGGTATGGCTACACCTTC
>NA|NA|TRBV28|TRBJ1-2
CASTLTAGNYGYTF
TGTGCCAGCACCCTAACGGCCGGTAACTATGGCTACACCTTC
>NA|TRBD2|TRBV20-1|TRBJ2-1
CSAKAGGLFIEQFF
TGCAGTGCTAAGGCGGGGGGACTTTTCATTGAGCAGTTCTTC
>NA|TRBD2|TRBV24-1|TRBJ2-7
CATGGSGSRYEQYF
TGTGCCACCGGCGGGAGCGGGAGCAGGTACGAGCAGTACTTC
>many|NA|TRBV5-1|TRBJ2-5
CASSFTQETQYF
TGTGCCAGCAGTTTCACTCAAGAGACCCAGTACTTC
>few|NA|TRBV9|TRBJ2-5
CASSVGVTQETQYF
TGTGCCAGCAGCGTAGGCGTAACTCAAGAGACCCAGTACTTC
>few|NA|TRBV7-8|TRBJ2-3
CASSQGSAGVTTQYF
TGTGCCAGCAGCCAAGGTTCGGCAGGGGTGACTACGCAGTATTTT
>NA|NA|TRBV7-9|TRBJ2-6
CASSFLQVGANVLTF
TGTGCCAGCAGCTTTTTACAGGTGGGGGCCAACGTCCTGACTTTC
>few|NA|TRBV7-2|TRBJ1-1
CASSLGQAMNTEAFF
TGTGCCAGCAGCTTAGGCCAGGCCATGAACACTGAAGCTTTCTTT
>NA|TRBD2|TRBV15|TRBJ2-7
CATSRELPGLANTYEQYF
TGTGCCACCAGCAGAGAACTCCCGGGACTAGCGAATACCTACGAGCAGTACTTC
>NA|TRBD2|TRBV7-2|TRBJ2-1
CASSPRGLAIPNEQFF
TGTGCCAGCAGCCCACGGGGACTAGCGATACCCAATGAGCAGTTCTTC
>NA|NA|TRBV29-1|TRBJ2-7
CSVPSGSSYEQYF
TGCAGCGTTCCTTCAGGGAGCTCCTACGAGCAGTACTTC
>NA|NA|TRBV4-1|TRBJ2-7
CASSQSGTRQYF
TGCGCCAGCAGCCAATCGGGGACAAGGCAGTACTTC
>NA|NA|TRBV7-9|TRBJ2-2
CASSFQKANTGELFF
TGTGCCAGCAGCTTTCAAAAAGCGAACACCGGGGAGCTGTTTTTT
>few|TRBD1|TRBV28|TRBJ2-5
CASSFHRQGASQETQYF
TGTGCCAGCAGTTTCCACCGACAGGGGGCATCCCAAGAGACCCAGTACTTC